The 6 T cell receptor beta chains below come from one sample, sequenced in a study of T cell responses to AZD1222 COVID-19 vaccine. Using immunoSEQ multiplex PCR, the repertoire was profiled, and TCRdb retains in-frame clones only, with some absent. The data hold under 150,000 clones, with roughly 88% observed a single time. Sequenced here: peripheral blood, sampled 28 days after the second AZD1222 dose. The receptors were sampled from an adult who received the AZD1222 COVID-19 vaccine.

A remark on this clone: This specimen includes other DNA sequences encoding the same CDR3. In DNA, the CDR3 is TGTGCCAGCAGAAAGACAGGGGAGACTGAAGCTTTCTTT. It codes for CASRKTGETEAFF. The chain is built from TRBV7-9 and TRBJ1-1; 8 bases are a match to TRBD1. V gave up 6 bases and J gave up 5 bases; unmatched junction bases: 5. CDR1 SEHNR and CDR2 FQNEAQ come from the germline V gene (reference sequence). The CDR3 contains 13 residues.

The chain couples TRBV7-2 to TRBJ2-2, with D possibly TRBD1 on 6 matching bases. Germline V gene lookup returns CDR1 SGHTA and CDR2 FQGNSA. The CDR3 loop spans 15 amino acids. The V and J ends lost 4 bases and 1 base respectively, with 10 bases between them. This chain's CDR3 is CASSWNRVNTGELFF. CDR3 nucleotides: TGTGCCAGCAGCTGGAACAGGGTGAACACCGGGGAGCTGTTTTTT. Using reference TRBV7-2 and TRBJ2-2 for the parts outside the CDR3, the full variable domain is GAGVSQSPSNKVTEKGKDVELRCDPISGHTALYWYRQSLGQGLEFLIYFQGNSAPDKSGLPSDRFSAERTGGSVSTLTIQRTQQEDSAVYLCASSWNRVNTGELFFGEGSRLTVL.

The rearrangement joins TRBV11-2 to TRBJ2-7, with D possibly called TRBD1 or TRBD2 (5 bases each). V was shortened by 3 bases and J by 1 base, with 10 bases between the two germline ends. Germline loops: CDR1 SGHAT, CDR2 FQNNGV. This CDR3 comprises 14 residues. CDR3 protein: CASSFLGVSYEQYF. The CDR3 DNA follows: TGTGCCAGCAGCTTTCTGGGGGTTTCCTACGAGCAGTACTTC.

This clone has only one observation. The V call is TRBV5-8, the J call TRBJ2-3; perhaps D is TRBD1 or TRBD2 (5 bases each). This CDR3 is 15 amino acids long. Per germline, CDR1 SGHTS and CDR2 YDEGEE. The V gene lost 4 bases and the J gene lost 2 bases, with 14 bases spanning the gap. The DNA for the CDR3 is TGTGCCAGCAGCCCGGGACGGCTTATCACAGATACGCAGTATTTT. It is translated as CASSPGRLITDTQYF.

This clone appeared a single time. The rearrangement links TRBV6-5 to TRBJ2-5, with D perhaps TRBD1 or TRBD2 (5 bases each). Trimming left V 6 bases short and J 5 bases short, with 19 bases between. This CDR3 region has 15 residues. Germline V gene data show CDR1 as MNHEY and CDR2 as SVGAGI. The CDR3 spells CASRLLSRGRETQYF. In nucleotides, the CDR3 is TGTGCCAGCAGACTCCTTTCGAGGGGTCGCGAGACCCAGTACTTC.

The chain's CDR3 is CASSQALATGELFF. The DNA of the CDR3 is TGTGCCAGCAGCCAAGCTCTAGCGACCGGGGAGCTGTTTTTT. The chain couples TRBV3-1 (or the pseudogene TRBV3-2) to TRBJ2-2; weak D call: TRBD2 (6 bases). V was shortened by 1 base and J by 5 bases, with 8 bases between the two germline ends. Germline CDR1 and CDR2: LGHDT and YNNKEL (reference sequence). The CDR3 extends over 14 amino acids.